The rows below give T cell receptor beta chains drawn from one sample of a study of shared clonotypes between healthy human individuals. Profiling relied on immunoSEQ multiplex PCR, and the TCRdb table lists in-frame clones only, not all of them. The profile shows about 450,000 clones, roughly 85% of them singletons. Sequenced input: PBMCs. The receptor source for this set is a middle-aged woman in good health. Some clones in this sample may be carry-over from other donors' samples. CDR3s include the opening cysteine and the closing phenylalanine or tryptophan. The D gene is left open where the match is weak.

v_call d_call cdr3_length cdr3_aa
TRBV5-1 NA 15 CASSLVRPSTDTQYF
TRBV7-3 TRBD2 15 CASSLLAGGPNTQYF
TRBV10-1 TRBD1 16 CASSSTGAPRAYEQYF
TRBV10-3 NA 13 CASRDSFYNEQFF
TRBV10-3 TRBD1 15 CAISDPGTGKDGYTF
TRBV27 NA 11 CASRFLYEQYF
TRBV27 TRBD1 14 CASRGQGGPDTQYF
TRBV5-4 NA 14 CASSLVGTSYEQYF
TRBV5-5 NA 14 CASSLEGRVNEQYF
TRBV6-6 NA 13 CASSSSGQETQYF
TRBV7-3 NA 13 CASSPQRHTEAFF
TRBV2 NA 13 CASRKGGSNEQYF